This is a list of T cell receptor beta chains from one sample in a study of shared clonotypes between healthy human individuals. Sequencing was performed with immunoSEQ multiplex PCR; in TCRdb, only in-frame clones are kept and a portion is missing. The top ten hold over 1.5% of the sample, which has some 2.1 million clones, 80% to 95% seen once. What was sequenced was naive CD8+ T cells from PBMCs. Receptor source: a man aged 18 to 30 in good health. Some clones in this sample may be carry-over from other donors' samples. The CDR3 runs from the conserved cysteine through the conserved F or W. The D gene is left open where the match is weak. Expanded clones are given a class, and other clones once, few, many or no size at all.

CDR3 DNA: TGTGCCAGCAACTATAACAGGGGGAACACTGAAGCTTTCTTT
CDR3 protein: CASNYNRGNTEAFF
clone size: once
V gene: TRBV5-4
J gene: TRBJ1-1
D gene: TRBD1

CDR3 DNA: TGTGCCAGCAGCTTCCCCGTCCCGTCTGAAGCTTTCTTT
CDR3 protein: CASSFPVPSEAFF
clone size: NA
V gene: TRBV7-9
J gene: TRBJ1-1
D gene: NA

CDR3 DNA: TGTGCCAGCAGCTTGTGGGAGGGCAAGGGAAATGAGCAGTTCTTC
CDR3 protein: CASSLWEGKGNEQFF
clone size: NA
V gene: TRBV5-6
J gene: TRBJ2-1
D gene: TRBD2

CDR3 DNA: TGTGCCAGCAGCCAATGGGCAGGGCGAAACACTGAAGCTTTCTTT
CDR3 protein: CASSQWAGRNTEAFF
clone size: NA
V gene: TRBV16
J gene: TRBJ1-1
D gene: NA

CDR3 DNA: TGTGCCAGCAGTTCCTGGGATGAACTGGTCGCAGATACGCAGTATTTT
CDR3 protein: CASSSWDELVADTQYF
clone size: NA
V gene: TRBV28
J gene: TRBJ2-3
D gene: NA

CDR3 DNA: TGTGCCAGCAGCAGCTCGGGACGGGCTTCCTACGAGCAGTACTTC
CDR3 protein: CASSSSGRASYEQYF
clone size: NA
V gene: TRBV7-9
J gene: TRBJ2-7
D gene: NA

CDR3 DNA: TGTGCCAGCAGCTTAGAGGTGGCGGGACAGACATACGAGCAGTACTTC
CDR3 protein: CASSLEVAGQTYEQYF
clone size: NA
V gene: TRBV7-9
J gene: TRBJ2-7
D gene: NA

CDR3 DNA: TGCAGCGTGGAGAGGGCCTCCTACAATGAGCAGTTCTTC
CDR3 protein: CSVERASYNEQFF
clone size: once
V gene: TRBV29-1
J gene: TRBJ2-1
D gene: NA

CDR3 DNA: TGCGCCAGCAGCTTGGCCGCACAGAACACTGAAGCTTTCTTT
CDR3 protein: CASSLAAQNTEAFF
clone size: NA
V gene: TRBV5-1
J gene: TRBJ1-1
D gene: NA

CDR3 DNA: TGTGCCAGCAGTCCCAGGACAGGGATCGTCTACGAGCAGTACTTC
CDR3 protein: CASSPRTGIVYEQYF
clone size: NA
V gene: TRBV28
J gene: TRBJ2-7
D gene: TRBD1

CDR3 DNA: TGTGCCAGCAGGGAAATAGGGATTATCTATGGCTACACCTTC
CDR3 protein: CASREIGIIYGYTF
clone size: NA
V gene: TRBV2
J gene: TRBJ1-2
D gene: NA

CDR3 DNA: TGTGCCAGCAGCTTAGCCTCAGACACTGAAGCTTTCTTT
CDR3 protein: CASSLASDTEAFF
clone size: NA
V gene: TRBV11-2
J gene: TRBJ1-1
D gene: NA

CDR3 DNA: TGTGCCAGCAGTTTATCTAGTTTTAGCACAGATACGCAGTATTTT
CDR3 protein: CASSLSSFSTDTQYF
clone size: NA
V gene: TRBV27
J gene: TRBJ2-3
D gene: NA

CDR3 DNA: TGCGCCAGCAGCCAGGGTAGCGGGAGAATCTACGAGCAGTACTTC
CDR3 protein: CASSQGSGRIYEQYF
clone size: NA
V gene: TRBV4-1
J gene: TRBJ2-7
D gene: TRBD2

CDR3 DNA: TGCGCCAGCAGTGAGAGGACTAGCGGCCCCTACAATGAGCAGTTCTTC
CDR3 protein: CASSERTSGPYNEQFF
clone size: NA
V gene: TRBV10-1
J gene: TRBJ2-1
D gene: TRBD2

CDR3 DNA: TGTGCCAGCAGCTTAGTGGTAGCGGGACTGGAGACCCAGTACTTC
CDR3 protein: CASSLVVAGLETQYF
clone size: NA
V gene: TRBV7-9
J gene: TRBJ2-5
D gene: TRBD2

CDR3 DNA: TGTGCCAGCAGTCCCGGGGGGGGAAACACCATATATTTT
CDR3 protein: CASSPGGGNTIYF
clone size: NA
V gene: TRBV28
J gene: TRBJ1-3
D gene: NA

CDR3 DNA: TGTGCCAGCAGTGAAGCTTGGGCGGGAGGGCCATGGGAGACCCAGTACTTC
CDR3 protein: CASSEAWAGGPWETQYF
clone size: once
V gene: TRBV6-1
J gene: TRBJ2-5
D gene: TRBD2

CDR3 DNA: TGTGCCAGCAGCCCGGAGGGGTCAACTAATGAAAAACTGTTTTTT
CDR3 protein: CASSPEGSTNEKLFF
clone size: few
V gene: TRBV9
J gene: TRBJ1-4
D gene: NA

CDR3 DNA: TGTGCCAGCACCTTGGGACAGCTATATGGCTACACCTTC
CDR3 protein: CASTLGQLYGYTF
clone size: NA
V gene: TRBV6-5
J gene: TRBJ1-2
D gene: TRBD1

CDR3 DNA: TGTGCCAGCAGCGCCCCAAAACTAGCGGGAATCAACAATGAGCAGTTCTTC
CDR3 protein: CASSAPKLAGINNEQFF
clone size: once
V gene: TRBV4-2
J gene: TRBJ2-1
D gene: TRBD2

CDR3 DNA: TGTGCCAGCAGTTTGACAGTGGCCACTGAAGCTTTCTTT
CDR3 protein: CASSLTVATEAFF
clone size: NA
V gene: TRBV27
J gene: TRBJ1-1
D gene: NA

CDR3 DNA: TGTGCCAGCAGTTCTCGGGCAGTTGAAGCTTTCTTT
CDR3 protein: CASSSRAVEAFF
clone size: NA
V gene: TRBV7-9
J gene: TRBJ1-1
D gene: NA

CDR3 DNA: TGTGCCATCAGTGAAGGGGGGCAAGAGACCCAGTACTTC
CDR3 protein: CAISEGGQETQYF
clone size: NA
V gene: TRBV10-3
J gene: TRBJ2-5
D gene: NA

CDR3 DNA: TGCAGCGCCAACAGCGGGATGGCAGAGACCCAGTACTTC
CDR3 protein: CSANSGMAETQYF
clone size: NA
V gene: TRBV29-1
J gene: TRBJ2-5
D gene: TRBD2

CDR3 DNA: TGTGCCAGCTCACAAGGCCTGACTAGCACAGATACGCAGTATTTT
CDR3 protein: CASSQGLTSTDTQYF
clone size: NA
V gene: TRBV18
J gene: TRBJ2-3
D gene: NA

CDR3 DNA: TGTGCCAGTAGTGATCCTCAGGGGCCCCAGGTGGAGCAGTACTTC
CDR3 protein: CASSDPQGPQVEQYF
clone size: NA
V gene: TRBV19
J gene: TRBJ2-7
D gene: NA

CDR3 DNA: TGTGCCAGCAAACGGGATTACGAACCCCAAGAGACCCAGTACTTC
CDR3 protein: CASKRDYEPQETQYF
clone size: NA
V gene: TRBV6-4
J gene: TRBJ2-5
D gene: NA

CDR3 DNA: TGTGCCAGCCGGGATGCACCCTACGAGCAGTACTTC
CDR3 protein: CASRDAPYEQYF
clone size: NA
V gene: TRBV6-6
J gene: TRBJ2-7
D gene: NA